These 10 T cell receptor beta chains share one sample of origin, sequenced in a study of vaccination and CD4 T cells after COVID-19. TCRdb passed the PCR reads through MiXCR, listing each CDR3 protein once. The sample includes under 30,000 distinct CDR3 sequences, around 49% of them seen just once. Time point in this sample: late sampling 161 to 241 days after vaccination in a few convalescent patients. The starting material was CD4+ T cells from blood, obtained about 7 months after SARS-CoV-2 vaccination. These receptors were obtained from a human donor who had recovered from COVID-19.

The chain joins TRBV2 to TRBJ2-2, with D tentatively TRBD2 (6 bases). This CDR3 spans 13 amino acids. The germline V and J ends were trimmed by 8 bases and 8 bases, with 15 bases remaining between them. Germline CDR1 SNHLY, CDR2 FYNNEI. DNA of the CDR3: TGTGCCAGCTGGGAGGACTCGGGAGGGGAGCTGTTTTTT. Residues: CASWEDSGGELFF. The full variable domain, in which reference TRBV2 and TRBJ2-2 provide the parts outside the CDR3, is EPEVTQTPSHQVTQMGQEVILRCVPISNHLYFYWYRQILGQKVEFLVSFYNNEISEKSEIFDDQFSVERPDGSNFTLKIRSTKLEDSAMYFCASWEDSGGELFFGEGSRLTVL.

V gene TRBV19 combines with J gene TRBJ1-5, with 12 bases fitting TRBD1. The J segment lost 4 bases and the V segment lost 5 bases, leaving 6 bases of the junction unmatched. The CDR3 length is 16 residues. Germline CDR1 and CDR2: LNHDA and SQIVND (reference sequence). In DNA, the CDR3 is TGTGCCAGTAGTTCCCGGGACAGGGGGCTGAATCAGCCCCAGCATTTT. Translated: CASSSRDRGLNQPQHF.

The chain recombines TRBV20-1 with TRBJ1-5; D not certain. This CDR3 region has 13 residues. Per the germline V gene, CDR1 is DFQATT and CDR2 is SNEGSKA (reference sequence). V lost 6 bases and J 5 bases, leaving 14 bases between the germline ends. The CDR3 loop is CSAPRSRDQPQHF. The CDR3 DNA is TGCAGTGCCCCCCGATCCCGGGATCAGCCCCAGCATTTT.

A few counts support this clonotype. This chain connects TRBV6-1 to TRBJ1-1; D is undetermined. Germline assignment: CDR1 MNHNS and CDR2 SASEGT. The CDR3 is 13 amino acids. V dropped 3 bases and J dropped 1 base, with 6 bases sitting between them. As DNA, the CDR3 is TGTGCCAGCAGTGAGTCCGGGAACACTGAAGCTTTCTTT. It encodes CASSESGNTEAFF.

This rearrangement joins TRBV25-1 to TRBJ1-2, with a possible D match to TRBD1 (6 bases). This CDR3 comprises 12 residues. From germline, CDR1 is MGHDK and CDR2 SYGVNS. V lost 6 bases, J lost 8 bases, and 13 bases lay in between. CDR3 amino acids: CASRRDTAGYTF. CDR3 sequence (DNA): TGTGCCAGCAGGCGGGACACGGCGGGCTACACCTTC.

J is TRBJ2-3 and V is TRBV7-3; 7 bases agree with TRBD2. This CDR3 region has 13 residues. Germline V lookup: CDR1 SGHTA, CDR2 FQGTGA. V shed 0 bases and J 6 bases; nucleotides not matched to a gene: 0. The CDR3 DNA reads TGTGCCAGCAGCTTAACGGGGGGGGATACGCAGTATTTT. Translating gives CASSLTGGDTQYF.

This clonotype turned up a few times. The chain combines TRBV28 with TRBJ1-2; D possibly corresponds to TRBD1 (6 bases). The CDR3 runs 14 residues. Trimming cost V 6 bases and J 2 bases, with 13 bases left between them. Germline lookup yields CDR1 MDHEN and CDR2 SYDVKM. CDR3 region: CASSTGTQNYGYTF. The CDR3 bases are TGTGCCAGCAGCACCGGGACACAGAACTATGGCTACACCTTC.

This clonotype appeared a few times. The chain combines TRBV7-9 with TRBJ2-3, with D unresolved. V was pared by 3 bases and J by 1 base, with 11 bases between. The germline gives CDR1 SEHNR, CDR2 FQNEAQ (reference sequence). The CDR3 is made up of 15 amino acids. The CDR3 coding sequence is TGTGCCAGCAGCTTCTATCGGCTGGGCACAGATACGCAGTATTTT. This codes for CASSFYRLGTDTQYF.

The chain uses TRBV7-2 and TRBJ2-5; D remains unclear. The CDR3 has 11 amino acids. Deletions cut 5 bases from V and 7 bases from J, with 8 bases between. Germline values: CDR1 SGHTA, CDR2 FQGNSA. This chain's CDR3 is CASSKMLTQYF. The CDR3 DNA reads as TGTGCCAGCAGCAAAATGTTGACCCAGTACTTC.

The genes are TRBV19 and TRBJ1-5; D is ambiguous. Trimming pared 5 bases from V and 4 bases from J, leaving 15 bases between. The germline V gene has CDR1 LNHDA and CDR2 SQIVND (reference sequence). The CDR3 extends over 15 amino acids. CDR3 sequence reads: CASSAEFRGNQPQHF. The CDR3 nucleotides read TGTGCCAGTAGTGCTGAGTTCAGAGGTAATCAGCCCCAGCATTTT.